A selection of T cell receptor beta chains follows, all from one sample in a study of shared clonotypes between healthy human individuals. Produced via immunoSEQ multiplex PCR; TCRdb's table is partial and in-frame only. This table holds roughly 1.4 million clones, around 98.5% found once. Sequenced input: naive CD4+ T cells sorted from blood. The receptors originated from a man younger than 45 in good health. The CDR3 runs from the conserved cysteine through the conserved F or W.

TRBV2 | 16 | CASSEMVSGGRYGYTF
TRBV9 | 15 | CASTPPGGSGQTQYF
TRBV5-5 | 16 | CASSLEVRVFSYEQYF
TRBV2 | 14 | CASSGQGIAQPQHF
TRBV2 | 14 | CAASGSTGSYEQYF
TRBV7-9 | 12 | CASSVDGDTQYF
TRBV29-1 | 14 | CSVEGGGRGETQYF
TRBV9 | 14 | CASSVGPDYYEQYF
TRBV14 | 14 | CASSQDTGPYEQYF
TRBV2 | 14 | CASRRGSGANVLTF
TRBV6-5 | 13 | CASSPRATYEQYF
TRBV10-3 | 16 | CAISELVAGGTDTQYF
TRBV5-4 | 16 | CASSFIDRGPTGELFF
TRBV28 | 19 | CASSFRRPPSGRFIGELFF
TRBV4-3 | 12 | CASSQVGATQYF
TRBV11-2 | 15 | CASSLGIGGGYTQYF
TRBV9 | 14 | CASSRGTSSYEQYF
TRBV28 | 17 | CASSLLGLAGAYGEQYF
TRBV9 | 15 | CASSVSGLAEYEQYF
TRBV6-5 | 12 | CASSDEGQPQHF
TRBV6-1 | 14 | CASSERGTGDTQYF
TRBV7-3 | 16 | CASSLTGTLSYNEQFF
TRBV7-2 | 15 | CASSFVARADGELFF
TRBV6-5 | 12 | CASSYRRGEQYF
TRBV5-4 | 17 | CASSLDPAGALYNEQFF
TRBV2 | 12 | CASSIGAYEQYF
TRBV18 | 16 | CASSRSGSAGANVLTF
TRBV27 | 15 | CASRTRQGPSYEQYF
TRBV11-3 | 15 | CASSPTGATTDTQYF
TRBV11-1 | 13 | CASSFSSNQPQHF
TRBV6-1 | 14 | CATFFTGSNQPQHF
TRBV21-1 | 14 | CASSLGLGSYEQYF
TRBV28 | 16 | CASSPSEDRGYQPQHF
TRBV5-1 | 17 | CASSLEVAGGPYNEQFF
TRBV30 | 15 | CAWSRLAGGPEEQYF
TRBV6-6 | 13 | CASNQGNNYGYTF
TRBV19 | 16 | CASSIVAASIYNEQFF
TRBV2 | 13 | CASTVDSYNEQFF
TRBV29-1 | 11 | CSVDGGGRQYF
TRBV5-5 | 15 | CASSPRTGVSYEQYF
TRBV7-2 | 15 | CASSDSPGPSYEQYF
TRBV7-8 | 17 | CASSRQGTGLSYNEQFF
TRBV7-9 | 14 | CASSFGTVSYEQYF
TRBV6-5 | 15 | CASSYSKLAGVPQYF
TRBV27 | 19 | CASSNGPGQGGPWGYGYTF
TRBV7-6 | 16 | CASSLARATWSRELFF
TRBV19 | 18 | CASSISGTSGANYNEQFF
TRBV18 | 19 | CASSPQEGDLAHSYNEQFF
TRBV18 | 17 | CASSPRVSGVSTDTQYF
TRBV30 | 15 | CAWSITDRLNTEAFF
TRBV19 | 14 | CASSISPTGGGYTF
TRBV5-1 | 14 | CASSLAGGTGELFF
TRBV18 | 16 | CASSPRNSGVYTEAFF